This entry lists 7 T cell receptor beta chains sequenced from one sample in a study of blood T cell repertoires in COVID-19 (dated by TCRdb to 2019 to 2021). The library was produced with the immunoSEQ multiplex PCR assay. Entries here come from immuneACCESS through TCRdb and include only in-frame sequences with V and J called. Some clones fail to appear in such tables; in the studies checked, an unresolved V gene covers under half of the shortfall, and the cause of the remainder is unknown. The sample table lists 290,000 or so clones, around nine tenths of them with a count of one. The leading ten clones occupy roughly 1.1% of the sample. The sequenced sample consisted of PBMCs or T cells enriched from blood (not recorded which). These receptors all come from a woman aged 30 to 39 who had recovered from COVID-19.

CDR3 DNA sequence: TGTGCCTCTAGAATCGGGGGGTTTGGCGGGGAGCTGTTTTTT. Its translation is CASRIGGFGGELFF. The V call is TRBV19, the J call TRBJ2-2; 7 nucleotides line up with TRBD2. Trimming at V came to 11 bases and at J to 7 bases, leaving 13 bases not matched to a gene. This CDR3 is built from 14 residues. CDR1 LNHDA and CDR2 SQIVND come from the germline V gene (reference sequence).

In DNA form, the CDR3 reads TGCGCCAGCAGCCAAGCTTCGACAGGGAACACTGAAGCTTTCTTT. It specifies CASSQASTGNTEAFF. This chain links TRBV4-3 with TRBJ1-1; tentatively, D is TRBD1 (6 bases). Germline lookup yields CDR1 LGHNA and CDR2 YSLEER. Deletions cut 1 base from V and 1 base from J, with 10 bases between. This CDR3 has 15 amino acids.

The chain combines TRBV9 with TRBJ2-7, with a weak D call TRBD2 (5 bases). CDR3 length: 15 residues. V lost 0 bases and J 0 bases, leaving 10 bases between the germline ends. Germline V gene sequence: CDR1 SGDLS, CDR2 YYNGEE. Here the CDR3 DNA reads TGTGCCAGCAGCGTAGCTAGCTCCATCTCCTACGAGCAGTACTTC. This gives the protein CASSVASSISYEQYF.

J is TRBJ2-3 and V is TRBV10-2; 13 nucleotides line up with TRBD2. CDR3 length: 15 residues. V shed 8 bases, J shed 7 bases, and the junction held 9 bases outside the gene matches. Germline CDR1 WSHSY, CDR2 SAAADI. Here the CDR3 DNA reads TGCGCCAGCCTTCCGGCACTAGCGGGAGGGTATACGCAGTATTTT. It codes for CASLPALAGGYTQYF.

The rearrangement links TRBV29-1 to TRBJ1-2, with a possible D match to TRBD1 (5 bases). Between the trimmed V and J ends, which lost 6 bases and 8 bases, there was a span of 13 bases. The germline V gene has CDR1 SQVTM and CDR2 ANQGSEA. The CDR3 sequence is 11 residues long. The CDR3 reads CSVPQGRGYTF. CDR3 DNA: TGCAGCGTGCCCCAGGGAAGGGGCTACACCTTC.

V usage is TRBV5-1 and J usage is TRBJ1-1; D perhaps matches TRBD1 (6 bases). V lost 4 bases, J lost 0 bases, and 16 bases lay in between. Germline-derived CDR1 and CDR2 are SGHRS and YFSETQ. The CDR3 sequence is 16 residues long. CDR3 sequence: CASSPETGRLNTEAFF. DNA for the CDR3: TGCGCCAGCAGCCCAGAGACAGGACGACTGAACACTGAAGCTTTCTTT. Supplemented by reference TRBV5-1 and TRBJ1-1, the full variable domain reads KAGVTQTPRYLIKTRGQQVTLSCSPISGHRSVSWYQQTPGQGLQFLFEYFSETQRNKGNFPGRFSGRQFSNSRSEMNVSTLELGDSALYLCASSPETGRLNTEAFFGQGTRLTVV.

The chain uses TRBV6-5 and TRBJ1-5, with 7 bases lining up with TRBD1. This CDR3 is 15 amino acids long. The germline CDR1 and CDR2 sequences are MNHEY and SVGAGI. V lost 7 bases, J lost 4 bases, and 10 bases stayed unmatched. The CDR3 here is CASKVNRGVNQPQHF. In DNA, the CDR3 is TGTGCCAGCAAGGTGAACAGGGGCGTTAATCAGCCCCAGCATTTT.